What follows are 10 T cell receptor beta chains derived from one specimen sequenced in a study of control samples from healthy donors and cancer patients. Method: immunoSEQ multiplex PCR; TCRdb's copy keeps in-frame clones and lacks some. Among fewer than 90,000 clones listed, roughly 88% were seen once. Source material: blood. The receptors here all came from a woman between 45 and 60 years old in good health.

This clone occurred a few times. This chain links TRBV11-3 with TRBJ2-7; TRBD1 matches at 7 bases. CDR3 length: 16 amino acids. V trimming: 1 base; J trimming: 1 base; junction bases outside the gene matches: 7. Germline V gene lookup returns CDR1 SGHNT and CDR2 YENEEA. CDR3 sequence reads: CASSLAVQGKSYEQYF. CDR3 in DNA: TGTGCCAGCAGCTTAGCGGTACAGGGGAAGTCCTACGAGCAGTACTTC.

This clone came up once. This chain connects TRBV2 to TRBJ2-7; TRBD2 aligns across 12 bases. CDR1 and CDR2 (germline): SNHLY, FYNNEI. V lost 5 bases to trimming and J lost 7 bases; unmatched junction nucleotides: 9. The CDR3 runs to 15 residues. In DNA, the CDR3 is TGTGCCAGCAGTCCTACTAGCGGGGGGATCTGGGAGCAGTACTTC. It specifies CASSPTSGGIWEQYF.

The chain couples TRBV10-3 to TRBJ1-1; D is undetermined. CDR1 is ENHRY, CDR2 SYGVKD, per germline. V lost 4 bases and J 0 bases, leaving 6 bases between the germline ends. The CDR3 has 13 residues. CDR3 sequence reads: CAISAIMNTEAFF. The CDR3, as DNA: TGTGCCATCAGTGCTATAATGAACACTGAAGCTTTCTTT.

This clone was recorded only once. V and J are TRBV15 and TRBJ2-7, with 9 bases identical to TRBD1. Trimming removed 3 bases from V and 7 bases from J; junction bases left unmatched: 10. CDR3 length: 15 amino acids. Germline values: CDR1 LNHNV, CDR2 YYDKDF (reference sequence). The CDR3 protein is CATSSPGTGSREQYF. The CDR3 bases are TGTGCCACCAGCAGCCCCGGGACAGGGTCTAGGGAGCAGTACTTC.

The chain couples TRBV10-3 to TRBJ2-7; D is undetermined. Trimming left V 6 bases short and J 2 bases short, with 8 bases between. The CDR3 runs to 12 residues. The germline V gene has CDR1 ENHRY and CDR2 SYGVKD. CDR3 sequence reads: CAIRQDTYEQYF. For the CDR3, the DNA is TGTGCCATCAGGCAGGATACCTACGAGCAGTACTTC.

A few counts support this clone. The rearrangement uses TRBV7-9 and TRBJ1-1; D gene ambiguous. V lost 5 bases to trimming and J lost 0 bases, with 13 bases between them. The CDR3 contains 15 residues. Germline V gene sequence: CDR1 SEHNR, CDR2 FQNEAQ (reference sequence). The CDR3 region has the DNA TGTGCCAGCAGCCCACACCTCGGAGTGAACACTGAAGCTTTCTTT. Its translation: CASSPHLGVNTEAFF.

The chain combines TRBV10-1 with TRBJ1-3; D not resolved. Deletions cut 6 bases from V and 0 bases from J, with 12 bases between. This CDR3 region has 15 residues. Per germline, CDR1 WNHNN and CDR2 SYGVQD (reference sequence). The CDR3 sequence: CASSSGSRSGNTIYF. The CDR3 DNA is TGCGCCAGCAGCTCGGGATCTCGCTCTGGAAACACCATATATTTT.

This clone was observed a handful of times. This chain links TRBV6-6 with TRBJ1-6; D may be TRBD1 (6 bases). The V gene's germline CDR1 is MNHNY and CDR2 SVGAGI (reference sequence). This CDR3 comprises 14 residues. V was pared by 2 bases and J by 8 bases, with 10 bases between. This chain's CDR3 is CASSYRGWDSPLHF. The DNA of the CDR3 is TGTGCCAGCAGTTACAGGGGGTGGGATTCACCCCTCCACTTT.

This clone appeared once. The chain couples TRBV7-2 to TRBJ2-7; 11 bases agree with TRBD1. V dropped 5 bases and J dropped 5; count of bases not matched to a gene: 5. The germline CDR1 and CDR2 sequences are SGHTA and FQGNSA. The length of the CDR3 is 14 residues. The CDR3 nucleotides read TGTGCCAGCAGCGACGGACAGGGGGCCCACGAGCAGTACTTC. Translated, it gives CASSDGQGAHEQYF. The complete variable domain, with remaining parts taken from reference TRBV7-2 and TRBJ2-7, reads GAGVSQSPSNKVTEKGKDVELRCDPISGHTALYWYRQSLGQGLEFLIYFQGNSAPDKSGLPSDRFSAERTGGSVSTLTIQRTQQEDSAVYLCASSDGQGAHEQYFGPGTRLTVT.

The chain carries TRBV5-6 and TRBJ2-7; D assignment may be TRBD1 or TRBD2 (5 bases each). Trimming removed 0 bases from V and 3 bases from J, with 13 bases in between. The CDR3 is 15 residues long. CDR1 is SGHDT and CDR2 is YYEEEE in the germline V gene. CDR3 nucleotide sequence: TGTGCCAGCAGCTTGGGGGACGGGCGGATCTACGAGCAGTACTTC. Residues: CASSLGDGRIYEQYF.